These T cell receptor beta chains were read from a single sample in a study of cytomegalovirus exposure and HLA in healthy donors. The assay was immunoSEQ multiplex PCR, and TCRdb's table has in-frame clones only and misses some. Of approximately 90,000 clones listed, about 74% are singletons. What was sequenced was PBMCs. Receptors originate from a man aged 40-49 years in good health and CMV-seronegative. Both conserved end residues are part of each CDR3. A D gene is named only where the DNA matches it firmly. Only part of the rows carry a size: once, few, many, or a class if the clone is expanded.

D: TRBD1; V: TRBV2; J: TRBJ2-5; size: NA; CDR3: CASRSTRDRVSGETQYF; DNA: TGTGCCAGCAGATCCACCCGGGACAGGGTATCGGGAGAGACCCAGTACTTC
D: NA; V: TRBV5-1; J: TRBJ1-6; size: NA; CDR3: CASSPLWEGTLHF; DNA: TGCGCCAGCAGCCCCCTCTGGGAGGGGACCCTCCACTTT
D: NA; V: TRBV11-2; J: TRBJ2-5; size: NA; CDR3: CASRRPGKTQYF; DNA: TGTGCCAGCAGGCGTCCAGGGAAGACCCAGTACTTC
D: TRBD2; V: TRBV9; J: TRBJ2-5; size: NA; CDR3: CASSVASGEQETQYF; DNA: TGTGCCAGCAGCGTAGCTAGCGGAGAACAAGAGACCCAGTACTTC
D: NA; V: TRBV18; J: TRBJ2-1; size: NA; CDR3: CASSPPTPSSYNEQFF; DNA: TGTGCCAGCTCACCACCGACACCCTCCTCCTACAATGAGCAGTTCTTC
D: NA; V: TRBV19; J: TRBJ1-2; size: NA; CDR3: CASSIGQLSNYGYTF; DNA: TGTGCCAGTAGTATAGGACAGCTTTCTAACTATGGCTACACCTTC
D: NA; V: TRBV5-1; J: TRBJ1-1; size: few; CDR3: CASSLGRGTEAFF; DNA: TGCGCCAGCAGCTTGGGACGGGGCACTGAAGCTTTCTTT
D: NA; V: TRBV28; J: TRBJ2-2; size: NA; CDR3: CASSYGQGNTGELFF; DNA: TGTGCCAGCAGTTACGGGCAGGGGAACACCGGGGAGCTGTTTTTT
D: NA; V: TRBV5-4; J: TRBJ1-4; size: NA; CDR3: CASSIGGAQNEKLFF; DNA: TGTGCCAGCAGCATTGGGGGGGCACAGAATGAAAAACTGTTTTTT
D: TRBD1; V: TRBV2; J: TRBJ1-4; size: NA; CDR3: CASSGGQEVFRTNEKLFF; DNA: TGTGCCAGCAGTGGGGGACAGGAAGTTTTCCGGACTAATGAAAAACTGTTTTTT
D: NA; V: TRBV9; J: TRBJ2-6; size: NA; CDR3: CASQSRVFGGSGANVLTF; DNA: TGTGCCTCACAGTCCAGGGTATTTGGTGGGTCTGGGGCCAACGTCCTGACTTTC
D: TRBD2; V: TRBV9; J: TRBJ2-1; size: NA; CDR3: CASSELRTSGGLNNEQFF; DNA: TGTGCCAGCAGCGAGTTACGGACTAGCGGGGGGTTAAACAATGAGCAGTTCTTC
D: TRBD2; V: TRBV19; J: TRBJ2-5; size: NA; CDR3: CASSILAGGTNKETQYF; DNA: TGTGCCAGTAGTATTCTCGCGGGGGGCACCAATAAAGAGACCCAGTACTTC
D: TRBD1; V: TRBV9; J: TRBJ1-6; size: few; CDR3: CASSVLGTGGPGSPLHF; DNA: TGTGCCAGCAGCGTATTGGGGACAGGGGGCCCGGGGTCACCCCTCCACTTT
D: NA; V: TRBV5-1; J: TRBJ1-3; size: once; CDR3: CASSLQGEAGNTIYF; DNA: TGCGCCAGCAGCTTGCAGGGTGAAGCTGGAAACACCATATATTTT
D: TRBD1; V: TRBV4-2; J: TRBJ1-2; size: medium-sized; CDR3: CASSQDYGTGGGYTF; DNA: TGTGCCAGCAGCCAAGATTACGGGACAGGGGGCGGCTACACCTTC
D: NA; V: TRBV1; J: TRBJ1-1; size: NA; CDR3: CTSSPSRGGTEAFF; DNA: TGCACCAGCAGCCCCTCGAGGGGGGGCACTGAAGCTTTCTTT
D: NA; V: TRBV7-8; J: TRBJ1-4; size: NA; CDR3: CASSLVSGLINEKLFF; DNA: TGTGCCAGCAGCCTCGTTTCCGGACTGATCAATGAAAAACTGTTTTTT
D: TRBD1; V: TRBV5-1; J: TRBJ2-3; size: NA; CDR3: CASSLAGQGSDTQYF; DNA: TGCGCCAGCAGCTTGGCCGGACAGGGTTCAGATACGCAGTATTTT
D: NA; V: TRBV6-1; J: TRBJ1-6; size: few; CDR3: CAISEGPYNSPLHF; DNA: TGTGCCATTTCCGAGGGCCCCTATAATTCACCCCTCCACTTT
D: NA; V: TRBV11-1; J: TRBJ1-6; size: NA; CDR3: CASSWTERGESPLHF; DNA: TGTGCCAGCAGCTGGACGGAGCGGGGAGAGTCACCCCTCCACTTT
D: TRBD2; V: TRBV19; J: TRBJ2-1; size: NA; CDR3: CASTTGTSGYNEQFF; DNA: TGTGCCAGTACTACCGGGACTAGCGGTTACAATGAGCAGTTCTTC
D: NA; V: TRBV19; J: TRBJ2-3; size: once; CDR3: CASSILGAKDTQYF; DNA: TGTGCCAGTAGTATACTGGGGGCGAAAGATACGCAGTATTTT
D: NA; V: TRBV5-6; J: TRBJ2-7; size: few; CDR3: CASTTHGYEQYF; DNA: TGTGCCAGCACCACCCACGGTTACGAGCAGTACTTC
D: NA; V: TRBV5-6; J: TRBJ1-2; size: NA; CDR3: CASSLRQRNYGYTF; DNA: TGTGCCAGCAGCTTGAGGCAGCGTAACTATGGCTACACCTTC
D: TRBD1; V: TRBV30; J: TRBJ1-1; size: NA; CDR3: CAWTRDRGGNTEAFF; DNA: TGTGCCTGGACGAGAGACAGGGGTGGAAACACTGAAGCTTTCTTT
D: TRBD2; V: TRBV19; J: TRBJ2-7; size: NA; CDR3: CASSIGGGGPYEQYF; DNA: TGTGCCAGTAGTATAGGAGGCGGGGGGCCCTACGAGCAGTACTTC
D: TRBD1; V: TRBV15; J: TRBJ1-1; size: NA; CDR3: CATSRARDRINTEAFF; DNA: TGTGCCACCAGCAGAGCCCGGGACAGGATTAACACTGAAGCTTTCTTT
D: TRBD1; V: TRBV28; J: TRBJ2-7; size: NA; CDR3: CASSLNWDRSYEQYF; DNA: TGTGCCAGCAGTTTAAACTGGGACAGGAGCTACGAGCAGTACTTC
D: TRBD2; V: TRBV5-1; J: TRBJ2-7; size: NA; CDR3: CASSFEPGLAVREQYF; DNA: TGCGCCAGCAGCTTCGAACCGGGACTAGCGGTCCGGGAGCAGTACTTC
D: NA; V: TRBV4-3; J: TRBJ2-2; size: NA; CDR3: CASSQEPGSRELFF; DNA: TGCGCCAGCAGCCAAGAGCCAGGCTCCCGGGAGCTGTTTTTT
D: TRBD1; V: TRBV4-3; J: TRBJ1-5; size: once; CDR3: CASSQYRGGNQPQHF; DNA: TGCGCCAGCAGCCAATACAGGGGTGGTAATCAGCCCCAGCATTTT
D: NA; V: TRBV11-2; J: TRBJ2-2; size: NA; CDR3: CASSLGRGVGTGELFF; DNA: TGTGCCAGCAGCTTAGGCAGGGGAGTCGGCACCGGGGAGCTGTTTTTT
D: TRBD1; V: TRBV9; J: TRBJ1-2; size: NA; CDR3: CASSVGTGEQGVYGYTF; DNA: TGTGCCAGCAGCGTCGGGACAGGGGAACAGGGTGTGTATGGCTACACCTTC
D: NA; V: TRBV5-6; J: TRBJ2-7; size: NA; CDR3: CASSWGSHSYEQYF; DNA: TGTGCCAGCAGCTGGGGCTCCCACTCCTACGAGCAGTACTTC
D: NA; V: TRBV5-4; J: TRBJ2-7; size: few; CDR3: CASSLVDSAISYEQYF; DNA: TGTGCCAGCAGCTTGGTGGACAGCGCTATCTCCTACGAGCAGTACTTC
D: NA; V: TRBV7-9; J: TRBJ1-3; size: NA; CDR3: CASSPAGNTIYF; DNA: TGTGCCAGCAGCCCGGCTGGAAACACCATATATTTT
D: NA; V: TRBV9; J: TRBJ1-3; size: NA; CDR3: CASSGDTGNTIYF; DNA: TGTGCCAGCAGCGGGGACACTGGAAACACCATATATTTT
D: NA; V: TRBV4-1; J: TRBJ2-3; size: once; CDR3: CASLPGPGNADTQYF; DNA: TGCGCCTCATTACCGGGCCCGGGAAATGCAGATACGCAGTATTTT
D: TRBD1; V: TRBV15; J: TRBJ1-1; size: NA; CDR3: CATSRVGQADRAFF; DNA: TGTGCCACCAGCAGAGTCGGACAGGCGGATAGGGCTTTCTTT
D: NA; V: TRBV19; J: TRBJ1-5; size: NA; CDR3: CASSILGGNQPQHF; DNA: TGTGCCAGTAGTATCCTAGGGGGCAATCAGCCCCAGCATTTT
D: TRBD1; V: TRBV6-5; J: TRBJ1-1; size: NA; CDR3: CASRWDRGEAFF; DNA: TGTGCCAGCAGATGGGACAGGGGCGAAGCTTTCTTT
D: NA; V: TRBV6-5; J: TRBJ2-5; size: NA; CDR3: CASSEHQQETQYF; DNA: TGTGCCAGCAGTGAACATCAACAAGAGACCCAGTACTTC
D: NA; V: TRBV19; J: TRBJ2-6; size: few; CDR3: CASSRRGMSSGANVLTF; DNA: TGTGCCAGTAGTAGGCGGGGAATGAGCTCTGGGGCCAACGTCCTGACTTTC
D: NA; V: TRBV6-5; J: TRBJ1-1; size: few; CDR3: CASSYTRKNTEAFF; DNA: TGTGCCAGCAGTTACACACGTAAGAACACTGAAGCTTTCTTT
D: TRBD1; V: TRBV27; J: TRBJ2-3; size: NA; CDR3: CASSLRTGGLDTQYF; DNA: TGTGCCAGCAGTTTACGGACAGGGGGCTTAGATACGCAGTATTTT
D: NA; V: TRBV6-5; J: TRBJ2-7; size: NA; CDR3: CASRLTETYEQYF; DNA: TGTGCCAGCAGGCTTACTGAAACCTACGAGCAGTACTTC
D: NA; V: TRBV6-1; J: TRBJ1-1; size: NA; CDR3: CASRSTGNTEAFF; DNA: TGTGCCAGCAGATCGACAGGGAACACTGAAGCTTTCTTT
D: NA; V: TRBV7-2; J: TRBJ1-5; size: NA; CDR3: CASSSSTNQPQHF; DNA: TGTGCCAGCAGCTCGAGTACCAATCAGCCCCAGCATTTT
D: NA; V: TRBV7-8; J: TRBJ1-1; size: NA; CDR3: CASSYRGNTEAFF; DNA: TGTGCCAGCAGCTATCGGGGAAACACTGAAGCTTTCTTT
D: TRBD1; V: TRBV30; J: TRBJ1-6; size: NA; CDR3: CAWSVIGDRGLSSYNSPLHF; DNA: TGTGCCTGGAGTGTAATAGGGGACAGGGGACTTAGCTCCTATAATTCACCCCTCCACTTT
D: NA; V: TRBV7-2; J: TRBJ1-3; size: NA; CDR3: CASSSYTGMNTIYF; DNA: TGTGCCAGCAGCTCTTATACAGGCATGAACACCATATATTTT
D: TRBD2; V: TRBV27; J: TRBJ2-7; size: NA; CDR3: CASSLRGGIYEQYF; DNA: TGTGCCAGCAGTTTACGGGGAGGGATCTACGAGCAGTACTTC
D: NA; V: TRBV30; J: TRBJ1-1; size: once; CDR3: CAGADGFEAFF; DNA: TGTGCCGGGGCTGACGGATTTGAAGCTTTCTTT
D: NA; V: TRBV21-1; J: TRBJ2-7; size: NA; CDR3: CASSSRDYEQYF; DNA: TGTGCCAGCAGCTCTCGAGATTACGAGCAGTACTTC